This T cell receptor beta chain was identified during a study of spatial heterogeneity in lung cancer. Study at large: TCR and UMI combinations that were unique each appeared, on average, more than ten times in raw reads.

A unique molecular identifier was attached to every TCR cDNA molecule. MiXCR, applied by TCRdb to the 5' RACE reads, yields one record per CDR3 protein. The data contain 40,000 to 45,000 distinct CDR3 sequences, about 13% of them singletons. The CDR3 has 14 amino acids. V was cut by 3 bases and J by 2 bases, with 11 bases left in between. Described time point: sample taken at primary tumor resection. Whole RNA came from tumor, nontumor lung or frozen PBMC and was sequenced without being sorted. The donor population consisted of 72 patients with untreated, early-stage non-small cell lung cancer. The genes are TRBV12-3 or TRBV12-4 and TRBJ2-7, with D perhaps assigned TRBD1 or TRBD2 (5 bases each). The origin of this receptor is a male donor with early-stage non-small cell lung cancer. The sequencing used PBMCs, collected at surgery. CDR3 sequence reads: CASSFGGRTYEQYF. In DNA form, the CDR3 reads TGTGCCAGCAGTTTTGGGGGTAGAACCTACGAGCAGTACTTC.